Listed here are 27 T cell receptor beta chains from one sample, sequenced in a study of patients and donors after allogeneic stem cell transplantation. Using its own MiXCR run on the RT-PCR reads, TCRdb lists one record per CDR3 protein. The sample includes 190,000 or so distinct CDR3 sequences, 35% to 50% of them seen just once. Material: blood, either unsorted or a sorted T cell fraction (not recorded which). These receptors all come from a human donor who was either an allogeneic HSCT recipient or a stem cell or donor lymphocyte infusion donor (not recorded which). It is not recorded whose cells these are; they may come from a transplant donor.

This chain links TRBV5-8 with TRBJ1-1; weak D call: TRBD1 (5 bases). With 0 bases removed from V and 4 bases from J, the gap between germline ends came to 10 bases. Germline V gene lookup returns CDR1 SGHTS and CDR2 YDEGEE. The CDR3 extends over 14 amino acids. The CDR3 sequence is CASSLAQGFTEAFF. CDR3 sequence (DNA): TGTGCCAGCAGCTTGGCTCAGGGTTTCACTGAAGCTTTCTTT. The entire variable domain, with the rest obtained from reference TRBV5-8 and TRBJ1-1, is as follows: EAGVTQSPTHLIKTRGQQATLRCSPISGHTSVYWYQQALGLGLQFLLWYDEGEERNRGNFPPRFSGRQFPNYSSELNVNALELEDSALYLCASSLAQGFTEAFFGQGTRLTVV.

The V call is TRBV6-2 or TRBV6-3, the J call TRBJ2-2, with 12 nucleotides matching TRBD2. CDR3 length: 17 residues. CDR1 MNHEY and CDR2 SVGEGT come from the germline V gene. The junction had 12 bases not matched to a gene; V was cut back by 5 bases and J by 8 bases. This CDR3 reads CASSPGRTSGKLGELFF. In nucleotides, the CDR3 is TGTGCCAGCAGTCCCGGTCGGACTAGCGGGAAATTAGGGGAGCTGTTTTTT.

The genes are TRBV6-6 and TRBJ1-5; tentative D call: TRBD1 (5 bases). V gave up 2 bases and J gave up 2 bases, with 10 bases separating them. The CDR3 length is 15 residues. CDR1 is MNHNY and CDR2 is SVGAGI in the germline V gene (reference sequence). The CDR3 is CASSYPGTGNQPQHF. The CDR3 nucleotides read TGTGCCAGCAGTTACCCGGGGACGGGCAATCAGCCCCAGCATTTT.

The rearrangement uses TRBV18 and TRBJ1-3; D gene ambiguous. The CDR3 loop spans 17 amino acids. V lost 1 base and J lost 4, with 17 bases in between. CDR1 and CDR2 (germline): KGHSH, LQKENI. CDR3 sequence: CASSPRLAGGEGNTIYF. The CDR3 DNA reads TGTGCCAGCTCACCACGTCTGGCCGGTGGCGAAGGAAACACCATATATTTT.

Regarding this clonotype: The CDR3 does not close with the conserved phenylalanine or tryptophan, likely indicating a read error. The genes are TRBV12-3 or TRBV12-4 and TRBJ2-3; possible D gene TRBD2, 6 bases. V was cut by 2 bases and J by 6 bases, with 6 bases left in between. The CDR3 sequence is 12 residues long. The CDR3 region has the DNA TGTGCCAGCAGTTTACTAGCGGATACGCAGTATTTA. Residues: CASSLLADTQYL.

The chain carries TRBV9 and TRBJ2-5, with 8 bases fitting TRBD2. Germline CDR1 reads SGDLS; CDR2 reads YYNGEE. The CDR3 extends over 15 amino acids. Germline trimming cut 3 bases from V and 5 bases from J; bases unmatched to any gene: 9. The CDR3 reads CASSERLAGPETQYF. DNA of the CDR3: TGTGCCAGCAGCGAGAGATTAGCGGGACCGGAGACCCAGTACTTC.

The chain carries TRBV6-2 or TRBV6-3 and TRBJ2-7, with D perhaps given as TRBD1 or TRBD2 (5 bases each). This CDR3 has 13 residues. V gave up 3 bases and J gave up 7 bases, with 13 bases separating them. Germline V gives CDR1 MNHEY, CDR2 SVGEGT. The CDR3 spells CASSYGGTWEQYF. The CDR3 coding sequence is TGTGCCAGCAGTTATGGGGGAACGTGGGAGCAGTACTTC.

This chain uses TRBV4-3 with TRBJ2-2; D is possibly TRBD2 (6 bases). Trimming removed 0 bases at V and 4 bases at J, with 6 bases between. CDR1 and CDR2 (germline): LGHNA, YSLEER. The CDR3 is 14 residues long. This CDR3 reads CASSQEGGTGELFF. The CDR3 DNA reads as TGCGCCAGCAGCCAAGAGGGGGGCACCGGGGAGCTGTTTTTT.

The chain's CDR3 is CTIGGANTEAFF. CDR3 DNA: TGCACCATAGGGGGAGCGAACACTGAAGCTTTCTTT. J is TRBJ1-1 and V is TRBV20-1, with D possibly being TRBD1 (6 bases). CDR1 is DFQATT, CDR2 SNEGSKA, per germline (reference sequence). CDR3 length: 12 residues.

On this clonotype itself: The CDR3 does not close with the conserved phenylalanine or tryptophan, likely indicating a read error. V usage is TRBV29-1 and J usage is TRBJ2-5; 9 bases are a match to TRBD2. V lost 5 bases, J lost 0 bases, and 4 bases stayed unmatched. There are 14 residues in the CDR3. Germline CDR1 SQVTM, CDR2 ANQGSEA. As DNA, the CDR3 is TGCAGCGTTATCCTAGCGGGGTACCAAGAGACCCAGTACCTC. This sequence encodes CSVILAGYQETQYL.

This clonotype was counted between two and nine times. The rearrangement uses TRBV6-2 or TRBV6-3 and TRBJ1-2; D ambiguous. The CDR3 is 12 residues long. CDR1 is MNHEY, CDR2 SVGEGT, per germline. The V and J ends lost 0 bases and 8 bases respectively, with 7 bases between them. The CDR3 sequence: CASSYSPAGYTF. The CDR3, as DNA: TGTGCCAGCAGTTACTCCCCGGCGGGCTACACCTTC.

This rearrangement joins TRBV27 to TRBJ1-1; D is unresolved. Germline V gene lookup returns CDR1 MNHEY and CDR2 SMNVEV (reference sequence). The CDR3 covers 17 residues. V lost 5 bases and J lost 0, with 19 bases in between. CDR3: CASSLNSGSLMNTEAFF. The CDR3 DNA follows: TGTGCCAGCAGTCTTAATTCCGGGTCTTTAATGAACACTGAAGCTTTCTTT.

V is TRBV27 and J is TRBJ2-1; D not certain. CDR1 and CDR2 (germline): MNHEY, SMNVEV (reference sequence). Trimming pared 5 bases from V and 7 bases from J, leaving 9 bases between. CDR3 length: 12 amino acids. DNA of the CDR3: TGTGCCAGCAGTGCGACCGGGAATGAGCAGTTCTTC. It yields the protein CASSATGNEQFF.

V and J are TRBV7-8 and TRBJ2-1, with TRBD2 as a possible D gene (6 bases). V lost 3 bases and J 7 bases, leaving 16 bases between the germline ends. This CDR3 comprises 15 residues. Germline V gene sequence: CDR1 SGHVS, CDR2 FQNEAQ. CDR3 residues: CASSFGLRVGNEQFF. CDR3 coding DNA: TGTGCCAGCAGCTTTGGACTAAGAGTCGGGAATGAGCAGTTCTTC.

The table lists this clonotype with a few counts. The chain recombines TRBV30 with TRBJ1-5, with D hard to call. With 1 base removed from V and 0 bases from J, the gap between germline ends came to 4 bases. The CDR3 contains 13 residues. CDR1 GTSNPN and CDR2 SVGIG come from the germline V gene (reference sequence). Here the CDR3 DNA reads TGTGCCTGGAGTGGCGATAGCAATCAGCCCCAGCATTTT. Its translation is CAWSGDSNQPQHF.

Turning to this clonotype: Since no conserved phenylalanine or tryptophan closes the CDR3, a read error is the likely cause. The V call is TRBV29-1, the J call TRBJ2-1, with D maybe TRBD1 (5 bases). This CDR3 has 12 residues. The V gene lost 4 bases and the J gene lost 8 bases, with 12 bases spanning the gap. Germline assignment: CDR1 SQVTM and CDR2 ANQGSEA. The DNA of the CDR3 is TGCAGCGTTGGGGATTGGGGCGATGAGCAGTTCCTC. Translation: CSVGDWGDEQFL.

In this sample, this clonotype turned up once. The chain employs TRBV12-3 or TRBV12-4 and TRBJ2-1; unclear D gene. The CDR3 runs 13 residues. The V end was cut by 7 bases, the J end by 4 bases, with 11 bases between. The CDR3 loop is CASKAQLYNEQFF. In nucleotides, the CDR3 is TGTGCCAGCAAAGCCCAATTGTACAATGAGCAGTTCTTC.

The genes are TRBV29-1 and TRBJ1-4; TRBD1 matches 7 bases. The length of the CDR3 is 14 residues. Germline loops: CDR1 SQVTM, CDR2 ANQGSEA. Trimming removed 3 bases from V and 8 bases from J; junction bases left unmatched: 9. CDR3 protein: CSVEVPGGSEKLFF. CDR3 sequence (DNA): TGCAGCGTTGAGGTGCCAGGGGGGAGCGAAAAACTGTTTTTT.

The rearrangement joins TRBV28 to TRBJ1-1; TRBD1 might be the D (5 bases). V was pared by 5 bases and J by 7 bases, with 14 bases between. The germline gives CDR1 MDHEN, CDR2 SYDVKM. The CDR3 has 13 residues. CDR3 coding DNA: TGTGCCAGCAGTGCGCCCGGGGGGAGTGAAGCTTTCTTT. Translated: CASSAPGGSEAFF.

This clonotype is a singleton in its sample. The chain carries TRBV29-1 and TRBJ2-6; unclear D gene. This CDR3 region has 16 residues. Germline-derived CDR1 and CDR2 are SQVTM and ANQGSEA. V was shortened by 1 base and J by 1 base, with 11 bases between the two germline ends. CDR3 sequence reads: CSVEGASLSGANVLTF. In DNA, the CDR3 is TGCAGCGTTGAAGGAGCCTCCCTTTCTGGGGCCAACGTCCTGACTTTC.

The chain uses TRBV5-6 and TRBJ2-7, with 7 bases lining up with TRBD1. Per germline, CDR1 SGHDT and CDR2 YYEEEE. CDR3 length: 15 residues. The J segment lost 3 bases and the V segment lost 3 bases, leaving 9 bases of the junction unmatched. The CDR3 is CASSSIDRDGYEQYF. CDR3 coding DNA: TGTGCCAGCAGCTCTATAGACAGGGATGGCTACGAGCAGTACTTC.

CDR3 nucleotides: TGTGCCAGCAGCCCTACAGGGAGAAATGGCTACACCTTC. Amino acid sequence: CASSPTGRNGYTF. The rearrangement uses TRBV5-6 and TRBJ1-2; D is perhaps TRBD1 (6 bases). Per germline, CDR1 SGHDT and CDR2 YYEEEE. The CDR3 is 13 residues long. V was pared by 4 bases and J by 6 bases, with 13 bases between.

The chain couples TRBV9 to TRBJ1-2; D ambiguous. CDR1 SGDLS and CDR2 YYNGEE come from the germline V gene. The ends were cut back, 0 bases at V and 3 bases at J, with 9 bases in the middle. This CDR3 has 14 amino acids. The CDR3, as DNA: TGTGCCAGCAGCGTAGATAGCCAGTACTATGGCTACACCTTC. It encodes CASSVDSQYYGYTF.

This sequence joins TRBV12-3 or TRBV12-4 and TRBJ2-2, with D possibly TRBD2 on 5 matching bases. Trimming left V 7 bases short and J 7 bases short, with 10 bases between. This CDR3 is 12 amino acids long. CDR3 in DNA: TGTGCCAGCACCACACGGGACGGGGAGCTGTTTTTT. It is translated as CASTTRDGELFF.

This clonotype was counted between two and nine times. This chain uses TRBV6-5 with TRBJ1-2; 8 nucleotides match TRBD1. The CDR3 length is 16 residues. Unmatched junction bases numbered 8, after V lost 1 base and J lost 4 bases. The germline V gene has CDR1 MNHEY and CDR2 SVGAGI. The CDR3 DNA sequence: TGTGCCAGCAGTTACTTGGGCGGGACAGGCGCCTATGGCTACACCTTC. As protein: CASSYLGGTGAYGYTF.

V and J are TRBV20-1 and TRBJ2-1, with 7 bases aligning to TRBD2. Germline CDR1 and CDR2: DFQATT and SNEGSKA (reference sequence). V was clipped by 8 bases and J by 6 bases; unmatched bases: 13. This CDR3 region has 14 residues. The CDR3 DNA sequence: TGCAGTCGTTTAGCGGGTCCCGGAGGCAATGAGCAGTTCTTC. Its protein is CSRLAGPGGNEQFF.

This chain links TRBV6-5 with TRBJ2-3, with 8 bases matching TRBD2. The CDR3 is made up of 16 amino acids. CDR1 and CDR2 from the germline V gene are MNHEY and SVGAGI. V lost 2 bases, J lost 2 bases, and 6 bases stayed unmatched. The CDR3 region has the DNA TGTGCCAGCAGTTACCGAGTAGCGGGACCCACAGATACGCAGTATTTT. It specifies CASSYRVAGPTDTQYF.